This T cell receptor beta chain was documented in a study of T cell responses to AZD1222 COVID-19 vaccine. Notes on the study in general: Most donors were white British, females outnumbered males, and clonal diversity was possibly underestimated.

As for this clone: Its antigen is undetermined.

This CDR3 has 14 residues. Germline loops: CDR1 PRHDT, CDR2 FYEKMQ (reference sequence). V lost 5 bases, J lost 7 bases, and 12 bases lay in between. Sequencing used immunoSEQ multiplex PCR; TCRdb keeps in-frame clones, though not all of them. The data show 130,000 to 150,000 clones, with under 95% seen just once and 1.9% held by the top ten. Recipients boosted at about 4 weeks or about 12 weeks are pooled. The TCR originated in an adult who received the AZD1222 COVID-19 vaccine. Here the sequenced sample was peripheral blood, taken 28 days after the second AZD1222 dose. This sequence joins TRBV13 and TRBJ1-6; tentative D call: TRBD1 (5 bases). The CDR3 nucleotides read TGTGCCAGCAGCCCCGGCCGGGGGAATTCACCCCTCCACTTT. Translating gives CASSPGRGNSPLHF. Supplemented by reference TRBV13 and TRBJ1-6, the full variable domain reads AAGVIQSPRHLIKEKRETATLKCYPIPRHDTVYWYQQGPGQDPQFLISFYEKMQSDKGSIPDRFSAQQFSDYHSELNMSSLELGDSALYFCASSPGRGNSPLHFGNGTRLTVT.